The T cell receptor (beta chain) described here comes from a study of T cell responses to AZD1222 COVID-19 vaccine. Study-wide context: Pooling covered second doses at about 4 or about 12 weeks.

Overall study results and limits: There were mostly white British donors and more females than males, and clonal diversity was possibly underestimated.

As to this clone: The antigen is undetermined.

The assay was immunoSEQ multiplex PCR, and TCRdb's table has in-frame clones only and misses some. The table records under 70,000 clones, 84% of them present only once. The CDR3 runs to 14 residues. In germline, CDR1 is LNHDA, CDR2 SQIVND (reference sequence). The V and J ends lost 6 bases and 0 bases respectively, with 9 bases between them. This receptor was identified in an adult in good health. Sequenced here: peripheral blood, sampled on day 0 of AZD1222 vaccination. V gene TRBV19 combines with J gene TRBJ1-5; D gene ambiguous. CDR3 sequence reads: CASSFDDSNQPQHF. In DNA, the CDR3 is TGTGCCAGTAGCTTCGATGATAGCAATCAGCCCCAGCATTTT.